This is a list of T cell receptor beta chains from one sample in a study of T cell repertoires in aging, cancer and after chemotherapy. TCRdb re-called the multiplex PCR reads through MiXCR, storing one row per CDR3 protein. The profile shows about 6,000 distinct CDR3 sequences, 38% of them singletons. What was sequenced was blood. These receptors were collected from a human donor in good health. Both conserved end residues are part of each CDR3. Each record gives: CDR3 protein, CDR3 DNA, clone size, J gene, D gene, V gene. The D gene is left open where the match is weak. The size field is filled for only some rows; it gives once, few, many or a size class.

CASSYDSEFYNSPLHF	TGTGCCAGCAGTTACGACAGTGAGTTCTATAATTCACCCCTCCACTTT	few	TRBJ1-6	.	TRBV6-5
CSASGRTRLEPKQFF	TGCAGTGCTTCCGGACGGACTAGACTGGAACCCAAGCAGTTCTTC	.	TRBJ2-1	TRBD2	TRBV20-1
CATSVTGGHGYTF	TGTGCCACCAGTGTCACAGGGGGACATGGCTACACCTTC	.	TRBJ1-2	TRBD1	TRBV24-1
CASSLLLGSSGEQYF	TGTGCCAGCAGCTTGCTTCTCGGTTCCTCCGGCGAGCAGTACTTC	few	TRBJ2-7	.	TRBV5-6
CASSQSGDTEAFF	TGCGCCAGCAGCCAATCAGGGGACACTGAAGCTTTCTTT	.	TRBJ1-1	.	TRBV4-3
CATSLRDRAFSGNTIYF	TGTGCCACCAGCCTCCGGGACAGGGCCTTCTCTGGAAACACCATATATTTT	.	TRBJ1-3	TRBD1	TRBV15
CASSYTQTPTSGSETQYF	TGTGCCAGCAGTTACACCCAGACCCCGACTAGCGGGTCGGAGACCCAGTACTTC	few	TRBJ2-5	TRBD2	TRBV6-6
CASSRQDSYEQYF	TGTGCCAGCAGCCGACAGGATTCCTACGAGCAGTACTTC	.	TRBJ2-7	.	TRBV5-4
CASSRDGAWHEQFF	TGCGCCAGCAGCCGCGATGGCGCCTGGCATGAGCAGTTCTTC	.	TRBJ2-1	.	TRBV4-3
CASRSGTGGSVSNQPQHF	TGTGCCAGCAGATCCGGGACAGGGGGATCGGTTAGCAATCAGCCCCAGCATTTT	few	TRBJ1-5	TRBD1	TRBV12-3/TRBV12-4
CASSIDRAGTYNEQFF	TGTGCCAGTAGTATAGATCGAGCGGGAACATACAATGAGCAGTTCTTC	few	TRBJ2-1	TRBD2	TRBV19
CSVVRGGTSYEQYF	TGCAGCGTTGTACGTGGGGGGACGTCCTACGAGCAGTACTTC	.	TRBJ2-7	.	TRBV29-1
CASRRHQGSYEQYF	TGTGCCAGCAGACGACATCAGGGCTCCTACGAGCAGTACTTC	few	TRBJ2-7	.	TRBV6-5
CASSIRGYNEQFF	TGTGCCAGCAGTATCAGGGGATACAATGAGCAGTTCTTC	medium-sized	TRBJ2-1	.	TRBV27
CASSPSGTGNGYTF	TGTGCCAGCAGCCCGTCCGGGACAGGGAATGGCTACACCTTC	.	TRBJ1-2	TRBD1	TRBV6-2/TRBV6-3
CAWRVGYRAGYTF	TGTGCCTGGAGAGTGGGATACAGGGCTGGCTACACCTTC	few	TRBJ1-2	.	TRBV30
CASSHLRQGSSYEQYF	TGTGCCAGCAGCCACCTGAGGCAGGGAAGCTCCTACGAGCAGTACTTC	few	TRBJ2-7	.	TRBV12-3/TRBV12-4
CASSATGGREKLFF	TGTGCCAGCAGCGCGACAGGGGGACGGGAAAAACTGTTTTTT	few	TRBJ1-4	TRBD1	TRBV12-3/TRBV12-4
CASSEAWTTGLSEQYF	TGTGCCAGCAGTGAAGCCTGGACGACAGGGCTAAGCGAGCAGTACTTC	.	TRBJ2-7	TRBD1	TRBV6-1
CASSQGGVGEKLFF	TGCGCCAGCAGCCAAGGGGGGGTTGGCGAAAAACTGTTTTTT	.	TRBJ1-4	.	TRBV4-3
CASSFWGMNTEAFF	TGCGCCAGCAGCTTTTGGGGCATGAACACTGAAGCTTTCTTT	.	TRBJ1-1	.	TRBV5-1
CASRFSDSPLHF	TGTGCCAGCAGGTTTTCCGATTCACCCCTCCACTTT	.	TRBJ1-6	.	TRBV6-5
CASSRGAGTDEQYF	TGCGCCAGCAGCCGGGGGGCAGGGACAGACGAGCAGTACTTC	few	TRBJ2-7	.	TRBV5-1
CASSFLRGDNEQFF	TGTGCCAGCAGTTTCCTCCGGGGGGACAATGAGCAGTTCTTC	.	TRBJ2-1	TRBD2	TRBV27
CASSLSWGAGQPQHF	TGTGCCAGCAGTTTATCATGGGGGGCAGGGCAGCCCCAGCATTTT	.	TRBJ1-5	.	TRBV27
CASSQDTNYGYTF	TGCGCCAGCAGCCAAGACACTAACTATGGCTACACCTTC	.	TRBJ1-2	.	TRBV4-3